A selection of T cell receptor beta chains follows, all from one sample in a study of control samples from healthy donors and cancer patients. Clones were sequenced by immunoSEQ multiplex PCR, and TCRdb holds only the in-frame ones, with some missing. The data show fewer than 500,000 clones, over 75% seen once. The sequencing input was PBMCs. All receptors derive from a man aged 40-49 years with head and neck cancer. Both conserved end residues are part of each CDR3. The D gene is left open where the match is weak. Expanded clones are given a class, and other clones once, few, many or no size at all.

TRBV19,.,TRBJ1-5,.,TGTGCCAGTAGTACTCCCGCTAACAATCAGCCCCAGCATTTT,CASSTPANNQPQHF
TRBV12-3/TRBV12-4,.,TRBJ2-6,.,TGTGCCAGCAGTTTAAGAGCCAACGTCCTGACTTTC,CASSLRANVLTF
TRBV9,.,TRBJ1-2,TRBD1,TGTGCCAGCAGCGACCACCGGGACAGGGAACGAGATGGCTACACCTTC,CASSDHRDRERDGYTF
TRBV5-4,.,TRBJ2-1,.,TGTGCCAGCAGCCCGGGCGGACTTTCCTACAATGAGCAGTTCTTC,CASSPGGLSYNEQFF
TRBV3-1/TRBV3-2,.,TRBJ2-4,.,TGTGCCAGCAGCCAAGAGTGGAACATTCAGTACTTC,CASSQEWNIQYF
TRBV7-2,.,TRBJ1-2,TRBD1,TGTGCCAGCAGCTTCCACGGGACAGCGAGTTATGGCTACACCTTC,CASSFHGTASYGYTF
TRBV24-1,once,TRBJ1-1,TRBD1,TGTGCCACCAGTGAAGGGGACAGAGTCATGAACACTGAAGCTTTCTTT,CATSEGDRVMNTEAFF
TRBV10-3,.,TRBJ1-5,TRBD1,TGTGCCATCAGTGATGGGACAGGTAAAAATCAGCCCCAGCATTTT,CAISDGTGKNQPQHF
TRBV28,.,TRBJ2-7,.,TGTGCCAGCAGGGGGACGGGTGGGACCTACGAGCAGTACTTC,CASRGTGGTYEQYF
TRBV9,.,TRBJ2-7,.,TGTGCCAGCGGAGGAAGTTCAGGGGACACCTACGAGCAGTACTTC,CASGGSSGDTYEQYF
TRBV7-6,.,TRBJ2-2,TRBD1,TGTGCCAGCAGCTTCGGGACAGCCGGGGTCGGGGAGCTGTTTTTT,CASSFGTAGVGELFF
TRBV7-3,.,TRBJ2-3,.,TGTGCCAGCAGCCCAAGCCTCCGGGTGGGTAGCGGAGATACGCAGTATTTT,CASSPSLRVGSGDTQYF
TRBV7-2,.,TRBJ2-2,.,TGTGCCAGCAGCCTCGATTGGACCGGGGAGCTGTTTTTT,CASSLDWTGELFF
TRBV11-2,.,TRBJ2-3,TRBD2,TGTGCCAGCACGGGGGGGCCGACAGATACGCAGTATTTT,CASTGGPTDTQYF
TRBV12-3/TRBV12-4,.,TRBJ1-2,.,TGTGCCAGCAAAAACAGTAAGATGAATGGCTACACCTTC,CASKNSKMNGYTF
TRBV3-1/TRBV3-2,.,TRBJ1-3,.,TGTGCCAGCAGCCATAGCCGACAGTTAGGAAACACCATATATTTT,CASSHSRQLGNTIYF
TRBV7-9,.,TRBJ1-6,.,TGTGCCAGCAGCTCTGGGGGGCTCGATAATTCACCCCTCCACTTT,CASSSGGLDNSPLHF
TRBV4-2,.,TRBJ2-6,.,TGTGCCAGCAGCCATTTCTGGGAAGGTCTGCGAGGGGCCAACGTCCTGACTTTC,CASSHFWEGLRGANVLTF
TRBV10-1,.,TRBJ1-1,TRBD1,TGCGCCAGCAGTGGACAGGGGGCAGGTGAAGCTTTCTTT,CASSGQGAGEAFF
TRBV4-2,.,TRBJ1-5,.,TGTGCCAGCAGCCAAGATCCCAGGGATTTTCAGCCCCAGCATTTT,CASSQDPRDFQPQHF
TRBV7-9,.,TRBJ1-2,.,TGTGCCAGCAGCTTAAACGGGGCGAGTGGCTACACCTTC,CASSLNGASGYTF
TRBV19,.,TRBJ1-2,.,TGTGCCAGTAGTGACCAGGGAGTTGGCTACACCTTC,CASSDQGVGYTF
TRBV5-5,.,TRBJ2-7,.,TGTGCCAGCAGCTATTCTTTGCGGCAGTACTTC,CASSYSLRQYF
TRBV30,.,TRBJ2-6,.,TGTGCCTGGATCTCCGGGGCCAACGTCCTGACTTTC,CAWISGANVLTF
TRBV5-4,.,TRBJ1-6,.,TGTGCCAGCAGCTTGGACAGGGATAATTCACCCCTCCACTTT,CASSLDRDNSPLHF
TRBV10-3,.,TRBJ2-7,TRBD1,TGTGCCATCAGTGAGTCGGGACAGGGGGCCGGCGAGCAGTACTTC,CAISESGQGAGEQYF
TRBV9,.,TRBJ2-6,.,TGTGCCAGCAGCGTAGACTTGGCCAGGAAGCGTGCTGGGGCCAACGTCCTGACTTTC,CASSVDLARKRAGANVLTF
TRBV6-2/TRBV6-3,few,TRBJ1-2,.,TGTGCCAGCAGTTACGGAGGGTCTAGGTATGGCTACACCTTC,CASSYGGSRYGYTF
TRBV10-3,.,TRBJ2-3,TRBD1,TGTGCCATCAGCGATACAGGGGGCGGCACAGATACGCAGTATTTT,CAISDTGGGTDTQYF
TRBV28,.,TRBJ2-5,.,TGTGCCAGCAGTTTAAGGCAGAGTTATCAAGAGACCCAGTACTTC,CASSLRQSYQETQYF
TRBV24-1,.,TRBJ2-2,.,TGTGCCACCAGTGGTAGGAGACAGATAAGAACCGGGGAGCTGTTTTTT,CATSGRRQIRTGELFF
TRBV6-6,.,TRBJ1-2,.,TGTGCCAGCAGCCCCTCCGGCGGGTCTAACTATGGCTACACCTTC,CASSPSGGSNYGYTF
TRBV7-2,.,TRBJ1-5,.,TGTGCCAGCAGCAGGAGGGCAGAATTCAATCAGCCCCAGCATTTT,CASSRRAEFNQPQHF
TRBV9,.,TRBJ2-5,.,TGTGCCAGCAGCGAACCACAGGGGAGGGAGACCCAGTACTTC,CASSEPQGRETQYF
TRBV29-1,.,TRBJ2-1,TRBD1,TGCAGCGTTGTAGGGACAGGGTGGGGCAATGAGCAGTTCTTC,CSVVGTGWGNEQFF
TRBV6-2/TRBV6-3,.,TRBJ2-7,TRBD1,TGTGCCAGCAGTTACTGGACCCAGGGGACAGGGGCCTACGAGCAGTACTTC,CASSYWTQGTGAYEQYF
TRBV6-5,.,TRBJ2-7,TRBD1,TGTGCCAGCAGCTACGAACTGACAGGGCGGGACGAGCAGTACTTC,CASSYELTGRDEQYF
TRBV5-1,.,TRBJ2-2,.,TGCGCCAGCAGGAGCTCCTCCGGTGCCGGGGAGCTGTTTTTT,CASRSSSGAGELFF
TRBV10-3,.,TRBJ1-2,.,TGTGCCATCAGTCGGGACACCCGCTACACCTTC,CAISRDTRYTF
TRBV27,.,TRBJ1-1,TRBD1,TGTGCCAGCAGTCCCAGGACAGGGGTTGGCACTGAAGCTTTCTTT,CASSPRTGVGTEAFF
TRBV4-1,few,TRBJ2-3,.,TGCGCCAGCAGCCAAGGAGACACCTACTTTTCCACAGATACGCAGTATTTT,CASSQGDTYFSTDTQYF
TRBV5-1,.,TRBJ2-2,.,TGCGCCAGCAGCTTGGTCGGGGGAGACACCGGGGAGCTGTTTTTT,CASSLVGGDTGELFF
TRBV4-1,few,TRBJ2-1,.,TGCGCCAGCAGCCAAGAGGACAATCGGAATGAGCAGTTCTTC,CASSQEDNRNEQFF
TRBV7-6,.,TRBJ1-3,TRBD1,TGTGCCAGCAGCTTGGGAGGGGGAGGGGGCGACGACATATATTTT,CASSLGGGGGDDIYF
TRBV12-5,.,TRBJ2-1,TRBD1,TGTGCTAGTGGTCCCGAGGGACAGGCTACCTACAATGAGCAGTTCTTC,CASGPEGQATYNEQFF